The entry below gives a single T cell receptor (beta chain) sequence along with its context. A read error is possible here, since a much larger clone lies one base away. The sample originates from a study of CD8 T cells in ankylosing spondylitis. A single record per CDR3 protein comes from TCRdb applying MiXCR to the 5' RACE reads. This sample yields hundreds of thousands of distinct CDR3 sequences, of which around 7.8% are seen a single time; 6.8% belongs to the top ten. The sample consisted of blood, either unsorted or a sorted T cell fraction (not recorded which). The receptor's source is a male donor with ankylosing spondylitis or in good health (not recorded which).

For the CDR3, the DNA is TGCAGTGCTAGAGATGGGCAGGGGTCGATTCAGCCCCAGCATTTT. This sequence encodes CSARDGQGSIQPQHF. This chain joins TRBV20-1 and TRBJ1-5; the D gene is possibly TRBD1 (6 bases). Germline V gene lookup returns CDR1 DFQATT and CDR2 SNEGSKA (reference sequence). This CDR3 spans 15 amino acids. Trimming took off 0 bases at V and 6 bases at J, with 15 bases between the two ends.